This entry describes one T cell receptor (beta chain). The antigen remains undetermined. V shed 3 bases, J shed 2 bases, and the junction held 6 bases outside the gene matches. The germline V gene has CDR1 DFQATT and CDR2 SNEGSKA (reference sequence). The CDR3 loop spans 14 amino acids. Oncomine TCR Beta short-read sequencing was applied to DNA from cultured CD4+ T cells. The authors extracted genomic DNA from cultured CD4+ T cells. TCRdb called the PCR reads again in MiXCR, with one record for every CDR3 protein. The repertoire has roughly 24,000 distinct CDR3 sequences, about 35% of them found once; the top ten carry 8.6%. The data originate from a study of vaccination and CD4 T cells after COVID-19. About the research overall: Two Hispanic individuals were among six male and four female convalescent patients. Post-vaccination samples were procured at a median of 72 days following dose two (range 14 to 241). The authors sampled a few convalescent patients on day 14 and on days 161 to 241 post-vaccination.

Sample time point: late sampling 161 to 241 days after vaccination in a few convalescent patients. Indicated treatment: roughly 10-day PBMC culture with coronavirus spike peptide pools or control peptides (ViraFEST assay). This receptor was taken from a human donor who had recovered from COVID-19. Material: CD4+ T cells from blood, cultured in vitro, obtained about 7 months after SARS-CoV-2 vaccination. The chain couples TRBV20-1 to TRBJ2-7; 8 bases map to TRBD2. This CDR3 reads CSARQAGVTYEQYF. CDR3 sequence (DNA): TGCAGTGCTAGGCAAGCGGGAGTGACCTACGAGCAGTACTTC.